Presented here are 7 T cell receptor beta chains from one specimen sequenced in a study of CXCR4 blockade with PD-1 therapy in pancreatic cancer. The assay was immunoSEQ multiplex PCR, and TCRdb's table has in-frame clones only and misses some. The sample contains just over 5,000 clones, 48% of which appear only once. Input material: tumor tissue. The receptor set was obtained from a human donor with pancreatic ductal adenocarcinoma.

There are a few counts of this clone. The chain couples TRBV30 to TRBJ1-2; 10 nucleotides match TRBD1. The CDR3 is made up of 15 amino acids. CDR1 is GTSNPN, CDR2 SVGIG, per germline (reference sequence). V lost 3 bases and J lost 2; bases outside the gene matches: 6. This chain's CDR3 is CAWSHRTGGNYGYTF. For the CDR3, the DNA is TGTGCCTGGAGCCATCGGACAGGGGGAAACTATGGCTACACCTTC.

This clone appeared a few times. This chain links TRBV5-1 with TRBJ2-7; maybe TRBD1 (6 bases). The germline gives CDR1 SGHRS, CDR2 YFSETQ. V was trimmed by 2 bases and J by 2 bases, leaving 14 bases between them. The CDR3 is made up of 15 amino acids. This CDR3 reads CASSFTTGEAYEQYF. The CDR3 DNA is TGCGCCAGCAGCTTCACGACAGGCGAGGCCTACGAGCAGTACTTC. The full variable domain, rest sourced from reference TRBV5-1 and TRBJ2-7, is KAGVTQTPRYLIKTRGQQVTLSCSPISGHRSVSWYQQTPGQGLQFLFEYFSETQRNKGNFPGRFSGRQFSNSRSEMNVSTLELGDSALYLCASSFTTGEAYEQYFGPGTRLTVT.

This rearrangement joins TRBV25-1 to TRBJ2-1; D unclear. V lost 5 bases, J lost 7 bases, and 15 bases lay in between. CDR3 size: 14 residues. CDR1 is MGHDK and CDR2 is SYGVNS in the germline V gene. The chain's CDR3 is CASSSLETTNEQFF. CDR3 coding DNA: TGTGCCAGCAGTAGTCTAGAAACAACAAATGAGCAGTTCTTC. Full variable domain (remainder filled in from reference TRBV25-1 and TRBJ2-1): EADIYQTPRYLVIGTGKKITLECSQTMGHDKMYWYQQDPGMELHLIHYSYGVNSTEKGDLSSESTVSRIRTEHFPLTLESARPSHTSQYLCASSSLETTNEQFFGPGTRLTVL.

The V call is TRBV19, the J call TRBJ1-4; the D is unclear. The CDR3 spans 13 residues. V lost 5 bases, J lost 8 bases, and 12 bases lay in between. The germline gives CDR1 LNHDA, CDR2 SQIVND (reference sequence). The CDR3 protein is CASSSPQDEKLFF. CDR3 DNA: TGTGCCAGTAGTTCCCCCCAGGACGAAAAACTGTTTTTT.

The chain links TRBV19 to TRBJ2-7, with 12 bases aligning to TRBD2. The CDR3 is 18 amino acids. Germline V gene lookup returns CDR1 LNHDA and CDR2 SQIVND (reference sequence). Unmatched junction bases numbered 11, after V lost 5 bases and J lost 0 bases. CDR3 sequence: CASSSGLAGIGSSYEQYF. In nucleotides, the CDR3 is TGTGCCAGTAGTTCCGGACTAGCGGGAATTGGGAGCTCCTACGAGCAGTACTTC.

This clone came up a few times. The rearrangement uses TRBV28 and TRBJ1-3; no reliable D call. V lost 5 bases, J lost 4 bases, and 18 bases lay in between. The germline CDR1 and CDR2 sequences are MDHEN and SYDVKM. This CDR3 region has 16 residues. DNA for the CDR3: TGTGCCAGCAGTGCGATCGGGAGTCCGGGAGGAAACACCATATATTTT. Residues: CASSAIGSPGGNTIYF.

The J gene is TRBJ1-4, the V gene TRBV28, with D unresolved. V lost 2 bases to trimming and J lost 0 bases, with 10 bases between them. Per germline, CDR1 MDHEN and CDR2 SYDVKM. This CDR3 is 16 amino acids long. CDR3 sequence (DNA): TGTGCCAGCAGTTTAGGACTATTTGCAACTAATGAAAAACTGTTTTTT. Translating gives CASSLGLFATNEKLFF. Full variable domain (outside the CDR3, taken from reference TRBV28 and TRBJ1-4): DVKVTQSSRYLVKRTGEKVFLECVQDMDHENMFWYRQDPGLGLRLIYFSYDVKMKEKGDIPEGYSVSREKKERFSLILESASTNQTSMYLCASSLGLFATNEKLFFGSGTQLSVL.